The entry below describes one T cell receptor beta chain. The sample is drawn from a study of blood T cell repertoires in COVID-19. Study details: Sample material is recorded as cDNA or gDNA derived from T cells, B-cell-depleted T cells, or PBMCs.

Sequenced by immunoSEQ multiplex PCR; TCRdb stores in-frame clones only, minus some. In the table there are 130,000 to 150,000 clones, around 84% of which are singletons. Deletions cut 8 bases from V and 5 bases from J, with 13 bases between. The CDR3 spans 12 residues. Germline V lookup: CDR1 ENHRY, CDR2 SYGVKD. J is TRBJ2-7 and V is TRBV10-3; D gene ambiguous. The source material was peripheral blood. This TCR was sampled from a human donor in a cohort sampled during active COVID-19. Here the CDR3 reads CAISGRSDEQYF. The CDR3 bases are TGTGCCATCTCGGGTCGGTCGGACGAGCAGTACTTC.